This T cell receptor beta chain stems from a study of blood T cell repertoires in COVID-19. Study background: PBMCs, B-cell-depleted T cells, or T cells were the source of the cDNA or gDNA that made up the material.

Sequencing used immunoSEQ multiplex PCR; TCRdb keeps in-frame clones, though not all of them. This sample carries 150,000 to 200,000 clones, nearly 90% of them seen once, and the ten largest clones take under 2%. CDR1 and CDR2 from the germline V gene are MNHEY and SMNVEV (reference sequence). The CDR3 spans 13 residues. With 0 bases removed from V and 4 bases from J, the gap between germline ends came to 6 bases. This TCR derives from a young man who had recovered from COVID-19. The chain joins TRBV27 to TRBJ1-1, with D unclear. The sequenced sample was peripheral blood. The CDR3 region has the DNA TGTGCCAGCAGTTTATCCTCGGTCACTGAAGCTTTCTTT. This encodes CASSLSSVTEAFF.